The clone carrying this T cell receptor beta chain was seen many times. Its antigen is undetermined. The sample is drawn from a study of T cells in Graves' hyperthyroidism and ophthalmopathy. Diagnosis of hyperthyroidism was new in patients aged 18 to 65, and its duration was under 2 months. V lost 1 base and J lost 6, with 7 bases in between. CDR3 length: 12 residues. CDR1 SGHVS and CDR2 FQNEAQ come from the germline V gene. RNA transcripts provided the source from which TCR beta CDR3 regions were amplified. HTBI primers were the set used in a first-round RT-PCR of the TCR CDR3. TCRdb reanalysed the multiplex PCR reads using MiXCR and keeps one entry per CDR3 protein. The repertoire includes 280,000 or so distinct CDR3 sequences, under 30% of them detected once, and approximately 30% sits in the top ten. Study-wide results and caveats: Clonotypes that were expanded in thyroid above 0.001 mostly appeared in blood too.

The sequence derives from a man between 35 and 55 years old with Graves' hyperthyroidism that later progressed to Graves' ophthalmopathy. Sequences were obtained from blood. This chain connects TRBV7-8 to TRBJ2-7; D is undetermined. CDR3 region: CASSLGLGEQYF. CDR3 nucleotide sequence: TGTGCCAGCAGCTTAGGTTTAGGCGAGCAGTACTTC.